Listed here are 22 T cell receptor beta chains from one sample, sequenced in a study of T cell responses to AZD1222 COVID-19 vaccine. Data came from immunoSEQ multiplex PCR; TCRdb stores just in-frame clones and leaves some out. The sample consists of about 110,000 clones, more than 70% of them appearing once. The input for sequencing was peripheral blood, taken on day 0 of MenACWY control vaccination. Receptor source: an adult in good health.

The chain links TRBV24-1 to TRBJ2-3; tentatively, D is TRBD1 or TRBD2 (5 bases each). From germline, CDR1 is KGHDR and CDR2 SFDVKD. V lost 3 bases and J 1 base, leaving 13 bases between the germline ends. The CDR3 extends over 16 amino acids. The CDR3 DNA follows: TGTGCCACCAGTGATCACCGGGGCGCCGGCACAGATACGCAGTATTTT. This gives the protein CATSDHRGAGTDTQYF.

This clone has just a few counts. The chain is built from TRBV14 and TRBJ2-1; the D gene is possibly TRBD2 (5 bases). This CDR3 has 17 amino acids. Germline V CDR1 and CDR2: SGHDN, FVKESK. The V end was cut by 0 bases, the J end by 2 bases, with 14 bases between. CDR3 in DNA: TGTGCCAGCAGCCAAGATCGAGGGCCCCTAGCCTACAATGAGCAGTTCTTC. Its protein product is CASSQDRGPLAYNEQFF.

This clone was recorded only once. The V call is TRBV3-1 (or the pseudogene TRBV3-2), the J call TRBJ2-3; D uncertain. The CDR3 loop spans 15 amino acids. The ends were cut back, 6 bases at V and 2 bases at J, with 15 bases in the middle. The germline V gene encodes CDR1 LGHDT and CDR2 YNNKEL (reference sequence). DNA for the CDR3: TGTGCCAGCAGTCGGTATAGGCGGAACACAGATACGCAGTATTTT. Protein sequence: CASSRYRRNTDTQYF.

The chain combines TRBV28 with TRBJ1-5; the D is unclear. This CDR3 spans 12 amino acids. Germline assignment: CDR1 MDHEN and CDR2 SYDVKM. V was pared by 6 bases and J by 5 bases, with 8 bases between. The CDR3 nucleotides read TGTGCCAGCAGCCGCACGTATCAGCCCCAGCATTTT. Its translation: CASSRTYQPQHF.

The chain couples TRBV4-2 to TRBJ1-1, with unresolved D. V was cut by 1 base and J by 8 bases, with 11 bases left in between. The CDR3 extends over 13 amino acids. Germline CDR1 and CDR2: LGHNA and YNFKEQ. The CDR3: CASSQASIGEAFF. The CDR3, as DNA: TGTGCCAGCAGCCAAGCTTCGATAGGCGAAGCTTTCTTT.

This clone has just one count. The gene calls are TRBV24-1 and TRBJ1-5; unclear D gene. Germline lookup yields CDR1 KGHDR and CDR2 SFDVKD. The CDR3 length is 16 residues. V was clipped by 2 bases and J by 3 bases, with 13 bases between them. The CDR3 DNA sequence: TGTGCCACCAGTGATTCGGGTTTCAGATACAATCAGCCCCAGCATTTT. It translates to CATSDSGFRYNQPQHF.

The J gene is TRBJ2-2, the V gene TRBV24-1; D gene uncertain. V was pared by 6 bases and J by 0 bases, with 10 bases between. The CDR3 runs to 15 residues. Germline V lookup: CDR1 KGHDR, CDR2 SFDVKD. Here the CDR3 reads CATSRAIANTGELFF. The CDR3 nucleotides are TGTGCCACCAGTAGGGCGATAGCGAACACCGGGGAGCTGTTTTTT.

J is TRBJ2-1 and V is TRBV9; 10 bases are a match to TRBD1. The V gene end was trimmed by 3 bases and the J gene end by 2 bases; junction bases not matched to a gene: 2. Germline V gives CDR1 SGDLS, CDR2 YYNGEE. This CDR3 region has 15 residues. This CDR3 reads CASSETGGPYNEQFF. The CDR3 bases are TGTGCCAGCAGCGAGACAGGGGGCCCCTACAATGAGCAGTTCTTC. The full variable domain, completed using reference TRBV9 and TRBJ2-1, is DSGVTQTPKHLITATGQRVTLRCSPRSGDLSVYWYQQSLDQGLQFLIQYYNGEERAKGNILERFSAQQFPDLHSELNLSSLELGDSALYFCASSETGGPYNEQFFGPGTRLTVL.

The chain uses TRBV5-4 and TRBJ1-4; D not certain. V shed 2 bases and J shed 8 bases, with 10 bases lying between them. This CDR3 spans 13 amino acids. From germline, CDR1 is SGHNT and CDR2 YYREEE (reference sequence). The DNA of the CDR3 is TGTGCCAGCAGCTTATGGGGTGGGGAAAAACTGTTTTTT. Residues: CASSLWGGEKLFF.

The V and J genes are TRBV30 and TRBJ1-1; maybe TRBD1 (5 bases). V lost 2 bases to trimming and J lost 14 bases, with 15 bases between them. Germline assignment: CDR1 GTSNPN and CDR2 SVGIG (reference sequence). This CDR3 contains 11 residues. The CDR3 is CAWSSAVRAFF. CDR3 in DNA: TGTGCCTGGAGTAGTGCAGTCAGGGCCTTCTTT. Together with reference TRBV30 and TRBJ1-1, the CDR3 gives the full variable domain: SQTIHQWPATLVQPVGSPLSLECTVEGTSNPNLYWYRQAAGRGLQLLFYSVGIGQISSEVPQNLSASRPQDRQFILSSKKLLLSDSGFYLCAWSSAVRAFFGQGTRLTVV.

This chain links TRBV7-3 with TRBJ2-7, with 9 positions matching TRBD1. Germline CDR1 SGHTA, CDR2 FQGTGA. V shed 3 bases and J 2 bases; nucleotides not matched to a gene: 2. CDR3 length: 14 amino acids. As DNA, the CDR3 is TGTGCCAGCAGCTTGGGGACAGGGCCCTACGAGCAGTACTTC. Amino acid sequence: CASSLGTGPYEQYF.

This clone was seen a single time. The chain uses TRBV6-5 and TRBJ1-5; 8 nucleotides line up with TRBD1. The CDR3 extends over 14 amino acids. In germline, CDR1 is MNHEY, CDR2 SVGAGI. V trimming: 6 bases; J trimming: 10 bases; junction bases outside the gene matches: 11. The CDR3 DNA follows: TGTGCCAGCAGCACCACAGGGGACAGGACCCCCCAGCATTTT. Protein: CASSTTGDRTPQHF.

The rearrangement joins TRBV28 to TRBJ2-7; 8 bases are a match to TRBD1. Germline values: CDR1 MDHEN, CDR2 SYDVKM. The CDR3 is 15 amino acids. V shed 6 bases, J shed 0 bases, and the junction held 7 bases outside the gene matches. The CDR3 region is CASSGAGGLSYEQYF. In DNA, the CDR3 is TGTGCCAGCAGCGGAGCAGGGGGCCTCTCCTACGAGCAGTACTTC. The complete variable domain, with remaining parts taken from reference TRBV28 and TRBJ2-7, reads DVKVTQSSRYLVKRTGEKVFLECVQDMDHENMFWYRQDPGLGLRLIYFSYDVKMKEKGDIPEGYSVSREKKERFSLILESASTNQTSMYLCASSGAGGLSYEQYFGPGTRLTVT.

This chain joins TRBV27 and TRBJ2-7, with D unresolved. The V gene's germline CDR1 is MNHEY and CDR2 SMNVEV (reference sequence). The CDR3 contains 15 residues. Trimming shortened V by 3 bases and J by 5 bases, and 17 bases separated the two germline ends. CDR3 sequence: CASSFRRSGSDEQYF. DNA for the CDR3: TGTGCCAGCAGTTTCCGACGGTCTGGTTCGGACGAGCAGTACTTC.

This clone came up a few times. The chain's CDR3 is CASSQDRARGAAGELFF. The CDR3 DNA reads as TGCGCCAGCAGCCAAGATCGGGCGAGGGGGGCCGCCGGGGAGCTGTTTTTT. The V call is TRBV4-3, the J call TRBJ2-2; D possibly matches TRBD1 or TRBD2 (6 bases each). This CDR3 contains 17 residues. CDR1 and CDR2 (germline): LGHNA, YSLEER. Trimming pared 0 bases from V and 6 bases from J, leaving 17 bases between.

This chain connects TRBV19 to TRBJ2-1; no firm D call. Trimming pared 5 bases from V and 7 bases from J, leaving 12 bases between. The CDR3 extends over 13 amino acids. Germline assignment: CDR1 LNHDA and CDR2 SQIVND (reference sequence). CDR3 loop: CASSLGSPNEQFF. CDR3 nucleotide sequence: TGTGCCAGTAGTTTGGGCAGTCCTAATGAGCAGTTCTTC.

V gene TRBV19 combines with J gene TRBJ1-5, with D uncertain. V was clipped by 7 bases and J by 4 bases, with 23 bases between them. The CDR3 consists of 17 residues. Germline lookup yields CDR1 LNHDA and CDR2 SQIVND (reference sequence). The CDR3 nucleotides read TGTGCCAGTACTCCCAATGGAGGGATGATTGGGAATCAGCCCCAGCATTTT. Translated: CASTPNGGMIGNQPQHF.

This chain links TRBV5-1 with TRBJ2-7, with TRBD2 matching 8 bases. With V trimmed by 0 bases and J by 1 base, 6 bases remained unmatched. Germline CDR1 and CDR2: SGHRS and YFSETQ. This CDR3 spans 16 amino acids. The CDR3 spells CASSLGPAGVSYEQYF. DNA for the CDR3: TGCGCCAGCAGCTTGGGTCCAGCGGGGGTTTCCTACGAGCAGTACTTC.

The sample holds a few counts of this clone. The chain joins TRBV10-1 to TRBJ2-2; TRBD2 matches 7 bases. CDR1 and CDR2 (germline): WNHNN, SYGVQD (reference sequence). The CDR3 consists of 12 residues. The trim removed 8 bases at V and 5 bases at J, leaving 2 bases unmatched. In nucleotides, the CDR3 is TGCGCCAGCGGAGCGGGGACCGGGGAGCTGTTTTTT. This encodes CASGAGTGELFF.

This CDR3 is CAISEITGTQFF. The CDR3, as DNA: TGTGCCATCAGTGAGATTACCGGGACTCAGTTCTTC. The chain carries TRBV10-3 and TRBJ2-1; D might be TRBD2 (6 bases). Germline CDR1 and CDR2: ENHRY and SYGVKD. The CDR3 loop spans 12 amino acids. V lost 2 bases, J lost 13 bases, and 12 bases lay in between.

The V and J genes are TRBV9 and TRBJ2-3, with 7 bases identical to TRBD2. Germline CDR1 is SGDLS and CDR2 is YYNGEE. Germline trimming cut 0 bases from V and 2 bases from J; bases unmatched to any gene: 3. The CDR3 spans 15 residues. The DNA for the CDR3 is TGTGCCAGCAGCGTAGGGACTAGTCTCACAGATACGCAGTATTTT. Encoded protein: CASSVGTSLTDTQYF.

This chain uses TRBV6-5 with TRBJ1-5; D is perhaps TRBD1 (5 bases). Trimming pared 4 bases from V and 6 bases from J, leaving 7 bases between. This CDR3 region has 12 residues. Germline CDR1 is MNHEY and CDR2 is SVGAGI. For the CDR3, the DNA is TGTGCCAGCAGTTCGGGGGGTCAGCCCCAGCATTTT. Its protein is CASSSGGQPQHF.